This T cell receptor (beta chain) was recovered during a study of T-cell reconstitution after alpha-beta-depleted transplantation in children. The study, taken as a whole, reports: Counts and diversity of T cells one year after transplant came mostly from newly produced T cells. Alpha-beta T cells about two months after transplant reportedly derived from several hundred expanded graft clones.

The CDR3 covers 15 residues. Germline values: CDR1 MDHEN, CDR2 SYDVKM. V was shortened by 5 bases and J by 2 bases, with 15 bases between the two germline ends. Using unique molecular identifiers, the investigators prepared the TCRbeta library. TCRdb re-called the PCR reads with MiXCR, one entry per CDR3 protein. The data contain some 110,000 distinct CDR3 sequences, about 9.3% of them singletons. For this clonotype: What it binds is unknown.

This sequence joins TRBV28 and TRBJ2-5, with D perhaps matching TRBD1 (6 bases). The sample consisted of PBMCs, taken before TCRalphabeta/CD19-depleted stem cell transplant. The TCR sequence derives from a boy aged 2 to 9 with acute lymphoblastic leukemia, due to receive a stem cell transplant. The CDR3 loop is CASSPAGTYQETQYF. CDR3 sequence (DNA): TGTGCCAGCAGTCCAGCCGGGACATATCAAGAGACCCAGTACTTC.